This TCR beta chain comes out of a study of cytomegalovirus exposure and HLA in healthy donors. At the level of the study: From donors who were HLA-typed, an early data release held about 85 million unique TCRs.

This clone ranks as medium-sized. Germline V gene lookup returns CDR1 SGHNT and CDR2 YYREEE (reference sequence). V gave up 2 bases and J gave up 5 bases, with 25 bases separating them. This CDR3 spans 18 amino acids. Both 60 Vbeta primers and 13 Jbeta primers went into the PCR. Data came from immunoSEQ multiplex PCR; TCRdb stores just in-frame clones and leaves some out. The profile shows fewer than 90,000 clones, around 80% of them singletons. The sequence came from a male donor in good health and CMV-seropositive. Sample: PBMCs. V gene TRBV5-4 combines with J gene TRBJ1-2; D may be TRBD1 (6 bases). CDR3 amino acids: CASSLYTIPGHPQYGYTF. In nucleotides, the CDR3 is TGTGCCAGCAGCTTATATACGATCCCGGGACACCCACAGTATGGCTACACCTTC.